The rows below give T cell receptor beta chains drawn from one sample of a study of response to subunit inactivated influenza vaccine. TCRdb reprocessed the RT-PCR reads via MiXCR and lists one record per CDR3 protein. This table holds about half a million distinct CDR3 sequences, roughly 9.8% found once. The sample was PBMCs from blood, taken about 40 days after vaccination. All receptors derive from a man aged 45-60 years who received an inactivated influenza vaccine. Each CDR3 is given with its conserved first and last residue. D genes are given only for firm matches. The listing skips clone size in some rows; elsewhere it reads once, few, many or a size class.

cdr3_length	clone_size	j_call	d_call	v_call	cdr3_nt	cdr3_aa
14	many	TRBJ2-7	-	TRBV4-3	TGCGCCAGCAGCCAAGGTACCATCTCCTACGAGCAGTACTTC	CASSQGTISYEQYF
16	few	TRBJ1-1	-	TRBV5-1	TGCGCCAGCAGCTTGTTTACAGGCGAGGGGAACACTGAAGCTTTCTTT	CASSLFTGEGNTEAFF
14	few	TRBJ2-3	-	TRBV30	TGTGCCTGGAGTGTCGGTGGGATTACAGATACGCAGTATTTT	CAWSVGGITDTQYF
17	many	TRBJ2-3	-	TRBV7-2	TGTGCCAGCAGCTTAGCCGCCTCGGGACTTATGACAGATACGCAGTATTTT	CASSLAASGLMTDTQYF
17	few	TRBJ2-6	TRBD2	TRBV6-1	TGTGCCAGCACCTTAGCGGGAGGGTCCTCTGGGGCCAACGTCCTGACTTTC	CASTLAGGSSGANVLTF
17	-	TRBJ1-1	TRBD1	TRBV6-2/TRBV6-3	TGTGCCAGCAGTTACCGACAGGGCGTCTCATTCGGGGCTGAAGCTTTCTTT	CASSYRQGVSFGAEAFF
17	many	TRBJ2-1	TRBD1	TRBV7-6	TGTGCCAGCAGCTTAGCGTCCAGGACAGGATTCTTGGATGAGCAGTTCTTC	CASSLASRTGFLDEQFF
14	few	TRBJ2-3	TRBD1	TRBV29-1	TGCAGCGTGGAGGGACAGGCTAGCACAGATACGCAGTATTTT	CSVEGQASTDTQYF
15	many	TRBJ1-5	-	TRBV20-1	TGCAGTGCTAGAGATTACAGTCATAGCAATCAGCCCCAGCATTTT	CSARDYSHSNQPQHF
13	-	TRBJ2-1	-	TRBV7-2	TGTGCCAGCAGCGTATCGGTTAACAATGAGCAGTTCTTC	CASSVSVNNEQFF
14	few	TRBJ2-5	-	TRBV29-1	TGCAGCGTTGACAGGGCCGGCATCACGGAGACCCAGTACTTC	CSVDRAGITETQYF
14	many	TRBJ2-5	-	TRBV12-3/TRBV12-4	TGTGCCAGCTCTCACGAGGAGGGAGGAGAGACCCAGTACTTC	CASSHEEGGETQYF
17	many	TRBJ2-5	-	TRBV10-2	TGCGCCAGCAGTGAGCCTTTACAGGGGAGGTCCAGGGAGACCCAGTACTTC	CASSEPLQGRSRETQYF
15	-	TRBJ1-2	-	TRBV7-9	TGTGCCAGCAGCCGTCAAAGCAGTGACCCTTATGGCTACACCTTC	CASSRQSSDPYGYTF
14	-	TRBJ2-3	-	TRBV12-3/TRBV12-4	TGTGCCAGCAGCACTTCCGGGAGCGCAGATACGCAGTATTTT	CASSTSGSADTQYF
14	-	TRBJ1-2	TRBD1	TRBV4-2	TGTGCCAGCAGCCGGACAGGGGACGACTATGGCTACACCTTC	CASSRTGDDYGYTF
15	-	TRBJ2-3	TRBD2	TRBV7-3	TGTGCCTGCTCTCCAACGGGGGGTCGCACAGATACGCAGTATTTT	CACSPTGGRTDTQYF
16	few	TRBJ2-7	TRBD2	TRBV9	TGTGCCAGCAGCGCCGTAACTAGCGGAGAGGCTTACGAGCAGTACTTC	CASSAVTSGEAYEQYF
14	many	TRBJ2-2	-	TRBV15	TGTGCCACCAAAAGAGGGATGAACACCGGGGAGCTGTTTTTT	CATKRGMNTGELFF
15	-	TRBJ2-2	-	TRBV5-1	TGCGCCAGCAGCTTTATGGGGTCAGCCACCGGGGAGCTGTTTTTT	CASSFMGSATGELFF
14	-	TRBJ2-5	TRBD2	TRBV6-5	TGTGCCAGCAGTTACTCGAGCGGGAGAGAGACCCAGTACTTC	CASSYSSGRETQYF
16	few	TRBJ1-4	TRBD1	TRBV4-3	TGCGCCAGCAGCCAAGAAGGGCAGGGGGCTAATGAAAAACTGTTTTTT	CASSQEGQGANEKLFF
16	-	TRBJ2-1	TRBD2	TRBV15	TGTGCCACCAGCAGAGATACTAGCGGGACCAACAATGAGCAGTTCTTC	CATSRDTSGTNNEQFF
15	-	TRBJ2-3	TRBD2	TRBV20-1	TGCAGTGCCGGAGCACGAGCGGGAGACACAGATACGCAGTATTTT	CSAGARAGDTDTQYF
13	many	TRBJ2-7	TRBD1	TRBV7-9	TGTGCCAGCAGCGCTCGGGACAGCTACGAGCAGTACTTC	CASSARDSYEQYF
12	many	TRBJ2-7	-	TRBV7-2	TGTGCCAGCAGCTCCCCCGGCTACGAGCAGTACTTC	CASSSPGYEQYF
16	-	TRBJ2-5	TRBD1	TRBV12-3/TRBV12-4	TGTGCCAGCAGTTCGCGTCTAGGGACAGGGCGAGAGACCCAGTACTTC	CASSSRLGTGRETQYF